The rows below give T cell receptor beta chains drawn from one sample of a study of T cells in localized non-small cell lung cancer. Here immunoSEQ multiplex PCR was the method, and the copy in TCRdb shows in-frame clones only, minus some. The table lists about 7,300 clones, roughly 23% of them singletons. The sample was lung tumor tissue, taken before any cancer treatment. The receptors here all came from a man aged 35 to 69 with stage III squamous cell lung carcinoma. The CDR3 runs from the conserved cysteine through the conserved F or W. The D gene is left open where the match is weak. Rows give clone size only sometimes, using once, few, many, or a class for an expanded clone.

few | TRBJ2-3 | TRBV11-3 | TRBD2 | TGTGCCAGCAGCTTTGGTAGCGGGGGGGCAGATACGCAGTATTTT | CASSFGSGGADTQYF
few | TRBJ2-7 | TRBV6-8 | . | TGTGCCAGCATCGGTCCAGTCGGAGGGGGCGGGTACGAGCAGTACTTC | CASIGPVGGGGYEQYF
few | TRBJ2-7 | TRBV28 | . | TGTGCCAGCAGTTTTAGTAGGTACGAGCAGTACTTC | CASSFSRYEQYF
. | TRBJ2-7 | TRBV16 | . | TGTGCCAGCAGCCAATCTTTGGACCTGCAGTACTTC | CASSQSLDLQYF
. | TRBJ2-5 | TRBV30 | . | TGTGCCTGGACATGGAGAGAGACCCAGTACTTC | CAWTWRETQYF
. | TRBJ2-3 | TRBV9 | . | TGTGCCAGCAGTGACATCCGCGCCCCTAGCACAGATACGCAGTATTTT | CASSDIRAPSTDTQYF
few | TRBJ1-5 | TRBV28 | . | TGTGCCAGCAGTTTACGGGGACTAATGGGCAATCAGCCCCAGCATTTT | CASSLRGLMGNQPQHF
few | TRBJ1-4 | TRBV15 | TRBD1 | TGTGCCACCAGCAGGGGACAGGGGGCCGCCGAAAAACTGTTTTTT | CATSRGQGAAEKLFF
. | TRBJ2-7 | TRBV9 | TRBD1 | TGTGCCAGCAGCACCGGGACAGGGAGTGAGCAGTACTTC | CASSTGTGSEQYF
. | TRBJ2-1 | TRBV14 | . | TGTGCCAGCAGCCAAAAAGGGGGGGTCTACAATGAGCAGTTCTTC | CASSQKGGVYNEQFF
. | TRBJ2-2 | TRBV18 | TRBD1 | TGTGCCAGCTCACCACGGCTTCCGGGACAGGGCACCGGGGAGCTGTTTTTT | CASSPRLPGQGTGELFF
few | TRBJ2-1 | TRBV6-8 | . | TGTGCCAGCAGTTCGGGCCACTCTACGGGGCAGTTCTTC | CASSSGHSTGQFF
few | TRBJ1-5 | TRBV6-8 | . | TGTGCCAGCAGACCCACCGGGCAGGGCAATCAGCCCCAGCATTTT | CASRPTGQGNQPQHF
. | TRBJ2-1 | TRBV11-3 | TRBD1 | TGTGCCAGCAGCTTGTGGGACAGGGCTAACAATGAGCAGTTCTTC | CASSLWDRANNEQFF
few | TRBJ1-1 | TRBV6-8 | TRBD1 | TGTGCCAGTGACAGGGAAGGGTACACTGAAGCTTTCTTT | CASDREGYTEAFF
. | TRBJ2-7 | TRBV11-3 | . | TGTGCCAGCAGCTTCATGACAGGCTTTAGCGACGAGCAGTACTTC | CASSFMTGFSDEQYF
. | TRBJ1-4 | TRBV19 | . | TGTGCCAGTAGTATCTTTCTCCAGGAAAAACTGTTTTTT | CASSIFLQEKLFF
few | TRBJ2-3 | TRBV28 | TRBD1 | TGTGCCAGCAGTCCCGGGCAGGGGGAATGCTATTTT | CASSPGQGECYF
. | TRBJ2-5 | TRBV18 | TRBD2 | TGTGCCAGCTCACCACCGGGACTAGCGGGAGAGACCCAGTACTTC | CASSPPGLAGETQYF
medium-sized | TRBJ2-5 | TRBV11-3 | . | TGTGCCAGCAGCCAAGGGGTACAGGGCGGGACCCAGTACTTC | CASSQGVQGGTQYF
. | TRBJ2-1 | TRBV5-1 | . | TGCGCCAGCAGATCGCGGCAGGGCCTCGGGTACAATGAGCAGTTCTTC | CASRSRQGLGYNEQFF
few | TRBJ2-1 | TRBV7-6 | TRBD2 | TGTGCCAGCAGCCTAATAGCGGGGGGGTCTGGTGAGCAGTTCTTC | CASSLIAGGSGEQFF
few | TRBJ2-5 | TRBV6-8 | TRBD1 | TGTGCCAGCAGTTACAGAGGGGACAGTAGCAAGACCCAGTACTTC | CASSYRGDSSKTQYF
. | TRBJ2-3 | TRBV19 | . | TGTGCCAGTAGTAATCGGGATACGCAGTATTTT | CASSNRDTQYF
few | TRBJ2-5 | TRBV28 | TRBD2 | TGTGCCAGCAGTTTGGCTAGCGGGGCACAAGAGACCCAGTACTTC | CASSLASGAQETQYF
. | TRBJ2-7 | TRBV28 | TRBD1 | TGTGCCAGCAGTTTTGGGGTCCAGGGGGCCTACGAGCAGTACTTC | CASSFGVQGAYEQYF
few | TRBJ2-1 | TRBV9 | . | TGTGCCAGCAGTGAAGGGCGGGTGGGTAACAATGAGCAGTTCTTC | CASSEGRVGNNEQFF
. | TRBJ2-2 | TRBV6-8 | . | TGTGCCAGCACCCCGACTGTTACCGGGGAGCTGTTTTTT | CASTPTVTGELFF
. | TRBJ2-5 | TRBV30 | . | TGTGCCTGGACCCTAGTGTCGGAGACCCAGTACTTC | CAWTLVSETQYF
few | TRBJ1-2 | TRBV11-3 | . | TGTGCCAGCAGCTTATGGCAGGGGCCTACGAGAGGCTACACCTTC | CASSLWQGPTRGYTF
. | TRBJ1-4 | TRBV5-1 | . | TGCGCCAGCAGCTTTGAGACAGCGCCGAATGAAAAACTGTTTTTT | CASSFETAPNEKLFF
. | TRBJ2-2 | TRBV5-1 | . | TGCGCCAGCAGCTTGGAAGCGATCATGAGGGGCGGGGAGCTGTTTTTT | CASSLEAIMRGGELFF
medium-sized | TRBJ1-2 | TRBV6-8 | . | TGTGCCAGCAGTCCCGGGGGCAGGGCCCCCTATGGCTACACCTTC | CASSPGGRAPYGYTF
few | TRBJ2-1 | TRBV28 | . | TGTGCCAGCAGGCTCGCGGGGAATGAGCAGTTCTTC | CASRLAGNEQFF
. | TRBJ1-3 | TRBV19 | . | TGTGCCGCTGCAGGCTCTGGAAACACCATATATTTT | CAAAGSGNTIYF
many | TRBJ2-2 | TRBV11-3 | TRBD2 | TGTGCCAGCAGCTTGCGGGAGGACGGCACCGGGGAGCTGTTTTTT | CASSLREDGTGELFF
. | TRBJ1-1 | TRBV29-1 | . | TGCAGCGTTTATGTGGCCTCGAACACTGAAGCTTTCTTT | CSVYVASNTEAFF
few | TRBJ2-3 | TRBV15 | TRBD2 | TGTGCCACCGAGGCGGGAGGACTCACAGATACGCAGTATTTT | CATEAGGLTDTQYF
few | TRBJ2-7 | TRBV11-3 | TRBD1 | TGTGCCAGCAGCCCTAGTGGGACAGGGACCTACGAGCAGTACTTC | CASSPSGTGTYEQYF
. | TRBJ1-5 | TRBV28 | . | TGTGCCAGCAGGAGGGTAAGTCAGCCCCAGCATTTT | CASRRVSQPQHF
. | TRBJ1-1 | TRBV23-1 | . | TGCGCCAGCAGTCCCTTCCCCAGGGAGATGAACACTGAAGCTTTCTTT | CASSPFPREMNTEAFF
. | TRBJ2-1 | TRBV29-1 | TRBD2 | TGCAGCGTTGAATTTGGTAGCGGGAGTAGTGAGCAGTTCTTC | CSVEFGSGSSEQFF
. | TRBJ2-3 | TRBV28 | TRBD1 | TGTGCCAGCAGTTCCTACCCGGGACAGGGGGCGACAGATACGCAGTATTTT | CASSSYPGQGATDTQYF
few | TRBJ2-5 | TRBV9 | TRBD2 | TGTGCCAGCAGCCAGGTGACGGGACTAGCGGGAGTGGAGACCCAGTACTTC | CASSQVTGLAGVETQYF
medium-sized | TRBJ2-7 | TRBV6-8 | . | TGTGCCAGCAGTTACTCGGCCTTTGGAAACGACGGACAGTACTTC | CASSYSAFGNDGQYF
many | TRBJ2-7 | TRBV23-1 | TRBD2 | TGCGCCAGCAGCACCGGGAGGGAGTACGAGCAGTACTTC | CASSTGREYEQYF
medium-sized | TRBJ1-4 | TRBV4-1 | TRBD1 | TGCGCCAGCAGCCTTGGGGACAGGGGGGATGAAAAACTGTTTTTT | CASSLGDRGDEKLFF
medium-sized | TRBJ2-7 | TRBV6-8 | . | TGTGCCAGCAGCTCAACAGGTACCTACGAGCAGTACTTC | CASSSTGTYEQYF
few | TRBJ1-2 | TRBV11-3 | TRBD1 | TGTGCCAGCAGCCGGGGACAGGGGGGTTATGGCTACACCTTC | CASSRGQGGYGYTF